The 8 T cell receptor beta chains reported below all come from one sample, sequenced in a study of blood T cell repertoires in COVID-19. Measured with immunoSEQ multiplex PCR; TCRdb has only the in-frame clones, and not every one. The data hold a few hundred thousand clones, with around nine tenths observed a single time. Sequencing input: peripheral blood. These receptors were taken from a woman in her 40s who had recovered from COVID-19.

The chain carries TRBV24-1 and TRBJ2-2, with 9 bases fitting TRBD1. The CDR3 is 19 amino acids. With 1 base clipped from V and 5 bases from J, the junction kept 13 bases outside the gene matches. From germline, CDR1 is KGHDR and CDR2 SFDVKD. This CDR3 is CATSDFTGGGVMATGELFF. CDR3 nucleotide sequence: TGTGCCACCAGTGATTTTACAGGGGGCGGAGTAATGGCTACCGGGGAGCTGTTTTTT.

CDR3 sequence reads: CASSQGHGTEAFF. CDR3 nucleotide sequence: TGTGCCAGCAGCCAGGGACATGGGACTGAAGCTTTCTTT. The V and J genes are TRBV14 and TRBJ1-1; maybe TRBD1 (6 bases). V shed 3 bases and J shed 5 bases, with 10 bases lying between them. Germline V gene data show CDR1 as SGHDN and CDR2 as FVKESK. The CDR3 contains 13 residues.

The V and J genes are TRBV29-1 and TRBJ2-1; 12 positions match TRBD2. In germline, CDR1 is SQVTM, CDR2 ANQGSEA. This CDR3 is 18 amino acids long. With V trimmed by 7 bases and J by 2 bases, 15 bases remained unmatched. CDR3 nucleotide sequence: TGCAGCGCTACCGGGACTAGCGGGTCGAAGTCCCCCTACAATGAGCAGTTCTTC. The encoded protein is CSATGTSGSKSPYNEQFF.

The chain employs TRBV30 and TRBJ1-2; D is undetermined. The germline V gene has CDR1 GTSNPN and CDR2 SVGIG (reference sequence). The length of the CDR3 is 15 residues. Trimming took off 2 bases at V and 8 bases at J, with 21 bases between the two ends. In DNA form, the CDR3 reads TGTGCCTGGAGTCCCACTCTCCGGTCAGGCCAAGGCTACACCTTC. Translated, it gives CAWSPTLRSGQGYTF. The full variable domain, in which reference TRBV30 and TRBJ1-2 provide the parts outside the CDR3, is SQTIHQWPATLVQPVGSPLSLECTVEGTSNPNLYWYRQAAGRGLQLLFYSVGIGQISSEVPQNLSASRPQDRQFILSSKKLLLSDSGFYLCAWSPTLRSGQGYTFGSGTRLTVV.

This clone was seen just once. This sequence joins TRBV14 and TRBJ1-3, with D unclear. The germline gives CDR1 SGHDN, CDR2 FVKESK. Trimming shortened V by 1 base and J by 0 bases, and 13 bases separated the two germline ends. There are 17 residues in the CDR3. CDR3 sequence: CASSQGGWQNSGNTIYF. Here the CDR3 DNA reads TGTGCCAGCAGCCAAGGAGGATGGCAGAACTCTGGAAACACCATATATTTT.

This chain links TRBV20-1 with TRBJ1-5, with D possibly matching TRBD1 (5 bases). The CDR3 is 13 residues long. V lost 3 bases and J 6 bases, leaving 12 bases between the germline ends. The germline V gene has CDR1 DFQATT and CDR2 SNEGSKA (reference sequence). The CDR3 nucleotides are TGCAGTGCTAGTCGGGCAGGGTCTCAGCCCCAGCATTTT. Its translation: CSASRAGSQPQHF.

The V call is TRBV5-1, the J call TRBJ2-1; 7 nucleotides match TRBD2. The J segment lost 7 bases and the V segment lost 6 bases, leaving 10 bases of the junction unmatched. From germline, CDR1 is SGHRS and CDR2 YFSETQ. The CDR3 extends over 14 amino acids. In DNA, the CDR3 is TGCGCCAGCAAGAGTCTAGCGGCAGGTAATGAGCAGTTCTTC. Translation gives CASKSLAAGNEQFF.

The V call is TRBV2, the J call TRBJ2-1, with D possibly matching TRBD1 (5 bases). This CDR3 has 16 amino acids. V lost 5 bases, J lost 0 bases, and 14 bases lay in between. The germline V gene encodes CDR1 SNHLY and CDR2 FYNNEI. The CDR3 here is CASSSRQSTSYNEQFF. Here the CDR3 DNA reads TGTGCCAGCAGTAGCAGACAGTCAACCTCCTACAATGAGCAGTTCTTC.